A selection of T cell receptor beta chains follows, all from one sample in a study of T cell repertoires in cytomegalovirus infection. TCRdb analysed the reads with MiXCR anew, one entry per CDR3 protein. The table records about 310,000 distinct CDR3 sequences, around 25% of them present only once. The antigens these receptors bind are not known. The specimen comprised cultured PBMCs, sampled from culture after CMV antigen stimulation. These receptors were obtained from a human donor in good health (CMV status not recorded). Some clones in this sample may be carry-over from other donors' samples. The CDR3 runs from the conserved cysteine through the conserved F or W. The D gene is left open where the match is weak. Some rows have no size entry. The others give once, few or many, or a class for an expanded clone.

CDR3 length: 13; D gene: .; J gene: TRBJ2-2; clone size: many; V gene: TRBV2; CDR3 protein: CASRTSHTGELFF; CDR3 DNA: TGTGCCAGCAGGACTAGTCACACCGGGGAGCTGTTTTTT
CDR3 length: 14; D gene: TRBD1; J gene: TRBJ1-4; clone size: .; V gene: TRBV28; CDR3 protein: CASSLTGVDEKLFF; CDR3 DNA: TGTGCCAGCAGTTTAACAGGGGTTGATGAAAAACTGTTTTTT
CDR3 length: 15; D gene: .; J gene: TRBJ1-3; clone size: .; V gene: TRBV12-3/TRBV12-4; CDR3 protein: CASSFPLMGGNTIYF; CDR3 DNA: TGTGCCAGCAGTTTTCCTCTCATGGGTGGAAACACCATATATTTT
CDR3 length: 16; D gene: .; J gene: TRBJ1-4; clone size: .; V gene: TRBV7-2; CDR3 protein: CASSLRPLATNEKLFF; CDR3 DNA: TGTGCCAGCAGCTTGAGGCCCCTTGCAACTAATGAAAAACTGTTTTTT
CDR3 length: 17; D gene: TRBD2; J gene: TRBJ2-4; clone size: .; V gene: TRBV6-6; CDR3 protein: CASSLLGGGGAKNIQYF; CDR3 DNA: TGTGCCAGCAGTCTACTTGGGGGGGGGGGAGCCAAAAACATTCAGTACTTC
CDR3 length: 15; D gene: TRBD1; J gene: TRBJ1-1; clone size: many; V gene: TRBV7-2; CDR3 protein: CASSLAGTVNTEAFF; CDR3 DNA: TGTGCCAGCAGCTTAGCCGGGACAGTTAACACTGAAGCTTTCTTT
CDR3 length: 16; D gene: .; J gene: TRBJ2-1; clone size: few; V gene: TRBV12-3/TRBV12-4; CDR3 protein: CASSLGFGGLAGEQFF; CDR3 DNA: TGTGCCAGCAGTTTAGGTTTCGGAGGGCTAGCCGGTGAGCAGTTCTTC
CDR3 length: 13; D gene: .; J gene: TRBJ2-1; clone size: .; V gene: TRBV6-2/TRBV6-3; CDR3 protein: CASSYSPRRGLFF; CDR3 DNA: TGTGCCAGCAGTTACTCCCCGCGAAGGGGACTTTTCTTC
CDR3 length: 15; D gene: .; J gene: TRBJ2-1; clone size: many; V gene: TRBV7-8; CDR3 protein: CASSLALLGDNEQFF; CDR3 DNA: TGTGCCAGCAGCTTAGCGCTCTTGGGGGACAATGAGCAGTTCTTC
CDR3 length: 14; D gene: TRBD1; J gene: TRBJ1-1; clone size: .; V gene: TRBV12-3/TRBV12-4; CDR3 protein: CASSLQGASTEAFF; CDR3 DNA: TGTGCCAGCAGTTTACAGGGGGCGTCCACTGAAGCTTTCTTT
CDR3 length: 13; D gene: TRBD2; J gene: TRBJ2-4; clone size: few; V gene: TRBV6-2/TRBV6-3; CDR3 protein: CASSFAGVDIQYF; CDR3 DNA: TGTGCCAGCAGCTTTGCGGGAGTGGACATTCAGTACTTC
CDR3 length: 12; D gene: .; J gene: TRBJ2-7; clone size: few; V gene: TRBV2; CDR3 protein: CASGRANYEQYF; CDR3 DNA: TGTGCCAGCGGAAGGGCAAATTACGAGCAGTACTTC
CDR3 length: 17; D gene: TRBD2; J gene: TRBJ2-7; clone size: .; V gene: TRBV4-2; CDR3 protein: CASSQDPSGRGSYEQYF; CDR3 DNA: TGTGCCAGCAGCCAAGATCCCAGCGGGAGGGGGTCCTACGAGCAGTACTTC
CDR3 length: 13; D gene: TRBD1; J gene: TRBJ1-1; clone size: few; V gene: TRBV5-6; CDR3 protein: CASSGGQGRKPFF; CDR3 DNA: TGTGCCAGCAGCGGTGGACAGGGGCGGAAACCTTTCTTT
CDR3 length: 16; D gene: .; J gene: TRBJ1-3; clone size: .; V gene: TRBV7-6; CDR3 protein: CASSLAVGSSGNTIYF; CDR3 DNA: TGTGCCAGCAGCTTAGCGGTAGGATCCTCTGGAAACACCATATATTTT
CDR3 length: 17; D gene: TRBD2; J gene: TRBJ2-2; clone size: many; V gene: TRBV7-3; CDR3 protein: CASSPRTSGRDTGELFF; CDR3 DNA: TGTGCCAGCAGCCCCCGGACTAGCGGGAGAGACACCGGGGAGCTGTTTTTT
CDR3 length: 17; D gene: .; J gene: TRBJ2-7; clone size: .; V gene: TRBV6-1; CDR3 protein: CASSPLLQGISPYEQYF; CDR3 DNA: TGTGCCAGCAGTCCATTATTACAGGGTATTTCGCCCTACGAGCAGTACTTC
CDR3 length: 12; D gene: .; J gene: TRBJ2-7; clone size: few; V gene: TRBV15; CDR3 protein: CATSRDHGTSHF; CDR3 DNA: TGTGCCACCAGCAGAGATCACGGGACATCCCACTTC
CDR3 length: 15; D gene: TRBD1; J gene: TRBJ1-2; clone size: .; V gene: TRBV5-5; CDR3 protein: CASSLTDREWYGYTF; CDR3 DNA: TGTGCCAGCAGCCTGACAGACAGGGAGTGGTATGGCTACACCTTC
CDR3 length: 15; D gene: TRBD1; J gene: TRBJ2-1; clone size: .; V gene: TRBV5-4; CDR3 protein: CASSLEGQGRNEQFF; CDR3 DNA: TGTGCCAGCAGCTTGGAAGGACAGGGTCGGAATGAGCAGTTCTTC
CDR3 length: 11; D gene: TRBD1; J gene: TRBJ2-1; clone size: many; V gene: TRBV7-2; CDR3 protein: CASSLGQGQFF; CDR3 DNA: TGTGCCAGCAGCTTAGGACAGGGGCAGTTCTTC
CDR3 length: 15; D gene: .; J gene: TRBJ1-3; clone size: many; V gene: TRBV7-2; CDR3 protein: CASSLVGVVRNTIYF; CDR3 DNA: TGTGCCAGCAGCTTAGTGGGGGTGGTGAGAAACACCATATATTTT
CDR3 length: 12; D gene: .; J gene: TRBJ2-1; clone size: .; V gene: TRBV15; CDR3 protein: CATSKGYNEQFF; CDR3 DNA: TGTGCCACCAGCAAGGGATACAATGAGCAGTTCTTC
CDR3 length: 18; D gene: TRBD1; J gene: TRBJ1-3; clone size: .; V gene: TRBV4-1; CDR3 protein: CASSQARDRADSGNTIYF; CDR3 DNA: TGCGCCAGCAGCCAAGCAAGAGACAGGGCGGACTCTGGAAACACCATATATTTT
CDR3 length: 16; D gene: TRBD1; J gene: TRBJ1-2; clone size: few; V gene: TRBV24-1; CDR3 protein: CATSGPLRGQGYGYTF; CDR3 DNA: TGTGCCACCAGTGGTCCCCTCCGGGGACAGGGGTATGGCTACACCTTC